The clone carrying this T cell receptor (beta chain) was picked up many times. What it binds is not known. The data were produced by immunoSEQ multiplex PCR, yet TCRdb's version contains in-frame clones alone and is incomplete. Among about 16,000 clones listed, 50% were seen once. These data come from a study of radiation and T cells in renal cell carcinoma. Study observations and caveats: Irradiated tumors held more dominant CDR3 motifs than control tumors.

Treatment: 15 Gy SBRT to primary tumor, nephrectomy 4 weeks later. Nephrectomy followed 15 Gy stereotactic body radiation by 4 weeks. The patient's renal cell carcinoma had clear cell pathology. CDR3 length: 16 amino acids. V shed 4 bases, J shed 8 bases, and the junction held 13 bases outside the gene matches. CDR1 SGHTA and CDR2 FQGNSA come from the germline V gene. This receptor was taken from a woman between 55 and 75 years old with renal cell carcinoma. J is TRBJ1-2 and V is TRBV7-2, with 10 nucleotides matching TRBD1. The specimen was tumor tissue, collected from a patient whose treatment included radiotherapy and nephrectomy. CDR3 coding DNA: TGTGCCAGCAGCTCCCCTACCCGGGACAGGGGTAACGGCTACACCTTC. This gives the protein CASSSPTRDRGNGYTF.